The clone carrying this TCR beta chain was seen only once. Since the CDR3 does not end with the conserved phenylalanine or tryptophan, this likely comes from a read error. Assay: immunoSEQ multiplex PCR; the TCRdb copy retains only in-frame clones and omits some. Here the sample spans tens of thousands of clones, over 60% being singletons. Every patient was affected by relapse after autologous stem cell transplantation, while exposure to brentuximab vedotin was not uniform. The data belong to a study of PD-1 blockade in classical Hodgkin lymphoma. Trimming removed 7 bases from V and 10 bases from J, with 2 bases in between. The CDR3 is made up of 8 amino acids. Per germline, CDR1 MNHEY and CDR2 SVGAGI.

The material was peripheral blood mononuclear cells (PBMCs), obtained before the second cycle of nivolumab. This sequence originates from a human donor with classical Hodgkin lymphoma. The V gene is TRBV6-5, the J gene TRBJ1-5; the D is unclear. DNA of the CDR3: TGTGCCAGCAAACCCCAGCATCTT. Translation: CASKPQHL.